This T cell receptor (beta chain) was captured in a study of early T cells in non-severe SARS-CoV-2 infection. Germline V lookup: CDR1 LGHNA, CDR2 YSLEER. Trimming left V 1 base short and J 14 bases short, with 18 bases between. CDR3 length equals 15 residues. This clonotype was seen repeatedly, ten times or more. What it binds is unknown. Study observations and caveats: In VDJdb matching, anti-spike CD8 responses were favored while private and CD4 specificities went missing.

In TCRdb, the 5' RACE reads were re-called with MiXCR into one record per CDR3 protein. The sample holds some 30,000 distinct CDR3 sequences, 4.5% to 7% seen once. This sequence was found in an adult who was a healthcare worker with PCR-confirmed SARS-CoV-2 infection or an uninfected control (not recorded which). Input material: whole blood. The V gene is TRBV4-3, the J gene TRBJ1-6, with TRBD1 as a possible D gene (5 bases). This CDR3 reads CASSQVSAAPGALHF. The CDR3 nucleotides are TGCGCCAGCAGCCAAGTTTCCGCAGCCCCGGGGGCCCTCCACTTT.